This T cell receptor beta chain derives from a study of shared clonotypes between healthy human individuals. Notes on the study in general: Relative to memory subsets, naive subsets generally showed larger estimated richness.

Trimming removed 10 bases from V and 8 bases from J, with 20 bases in between. This CDR3 region has 13 residues. Per the germline V gene, CDR1 is MNHNY and CDR2 is SVGAGI (reference sequence). The test was conducted at deep level. TCRdb's copy holds only in-frame clones and misses some; the assay was immunoSEQ multiplex PCR. The sample carries a few million clones, over 85% recorded once. Comments on this clone: Antigen specificity is unknown.

Sequences were obtained from naive CD4+ T cells sorted from blood. Noted subset: CD45RA+ positively selected. This receptor was obtained from a man between 18 and 35 years old in good health. V and J are TRBV6-6 and TRBJ1-2, with no clear D. The CDR3 DNA reads as TGTGCCACTCAGCAGGTCGGGTCTCAGGGCTACACCTTC. Translation gives CATQQVGSQGYTF.